This T cell receptor (beta chain) was captured by sequencing in a study of blood T cells in healthy people across ages. Per sample, at least 6 micrograms of total RNA were extracted. Using a J-beta primer mix together with a sample-barcoded 5' primer, a second PCR was run for roughly 6 to 12 cycles. TCRdb re-called the 5' RACE reads through MiXCR, storing one row per CDR3 protein. The sample includes about a million distinct CDR3 sequences, roughly 47% of them seen just once. Study-wide findings and caveats: Naive T cell percentage showed a strong correlation with the diversity of TCR beta.

In regard to this clonotype: What it binds is not known.

The CDR3 sequence is 14 residues long. J gave up 7 bases and V 4 bases, and 8 bases lay outside the gene matches. From germline, CDR1 is SGHDT and CDR2 YYEEEE. Sequenced material: blood. The V call is TRBV5-6, the J call TRBJ1-5; the match to TRBD1 covers 7 bases. This TCR came from a woman aged 55-69 years in good health. The CDR3 DNA reads as TGTGCCAGCAGCCGCCAGACAGGGAACCAGCCCCAGCATTTT. Amino acids: CASSRQTGNQPQHF.